This T cell receptor beta chain comes out of a study of shared clonotypes between healthy human individuals. Sequencing used immunoSEQ multiplex PCR; TCRdb keeps in-frame clones, though not all of them. The sample gives about 2 million clones, less than 95% of which show up once; around 1.2% is in the top ten. Naive CD8 cells were CD45RO-negative, positively selected for CCR7, excluding terminally differentiated effector memory CD45RA+ cells. The CDR3 consists of 13 residues. Germline values: CDR1 SQVTM, CDR2 ANQGSEA. To note about this clone: Compared with germline, one end of the junction differs, possibly owing to a read error.

The sequenced sample was naive CD8+ T cells sorted from blood. The receptor was derived from a man aged 18 to 29 in good health. The V gene is TRBV29-1, the J gene TRBJ2-3; D gene unclear. The CDR3 DNA follows: TGCAGCTTTGAACCCCCTAACACAGATACGCAGTATTTT. Translated, it gives CSFEPPNTDTQYF.